Below, 22 T cell receptor beta chains from the same sample are listed, as sequenced in a study of PD-L1 blockade in urothelial cancer (dated by TCRdb to about 2017). In light of the paper, this sample's time point label describes: peripheral blood 6 weeks after treatment start. The method was the immunoSEQ multiplex PCR assay. TCRdb took over this immuneACCESS table, retaining in-frame rearrangements with V and J assigned. Such tables are incomplete; in checked studies, under half of the missing clones stem from an unresolved V gene, and the remainder is unexplained. In this sample the table shows 35,000 to 45,000 clones, roughly 81% of which occur a single time. The top ten clonotypes cover roughly 2.5% of the sample. The sequenced sample was PBMCs, obtained around atezolizumab (anti-PD-L1) treatment. The source of these receptors is a man aged 70 or older with urothelial cancer.

V usage is TRBV5-1 and J usage is TRBJ2-7; D is ambiguous. CDR3 size: 11 residues. V lost 4 bases and J lost 6, with 8 bases in between. Germline-derived CDR1 and CDR2 are SGHRS and YFSETQ. CDR3 in amino acids: CASSRGREQYF. The CDR3 bases are TGCGCCAGCAGCCGCGGTCGCGAGCAGTACTTC.

This clone was found once. J is TRBJ2-5 and V is TRBV10-2; the D is unclear. Trimming pared 2 bases from V and 0 bases from J, leaving 7 bases between. The germline CDR1 and CDR2 sequences are WSHSY and SAAADI. The CDR3 runs to 14 residues. CDR3 DNA sequence: TGCGCCAGCAGTGAGAGAACAAACCAAGAGACCCAGTACTTC. Protein: CASSERTNQETQYF.

The chain uses TRBV2 and TRBJ2-3; D not certain. The V gene lost 6 bases and the J gene lost 2 bases, with 9 bases spanning the gap. This CDR3 contains 13 residues. Germline V CDR1 and CDR2: SNHLY, FYNNEI. The CDR3 DNA reads as TGTGCCAGCAGGAGGTGGTCCACAGATACGCAGTATTTT. It encodes CASRRWSTDTQYF. Full variable domain (remainder filled in from reference TRBV2 and TRBJ2-3): EPEVTQTPSHQVTQMGQEVILRCVPISNHLYFYWYRQILGQKVEFLVSFYNNEISEKSEIFDDQFSVERPDGSNFTLKIRSTKLEDSAMYFCASRRWSTDTQYFGPGTRLTVL.

The V and J genes are TRBV19 and TRBJ1-5, with a weak D call TRBD1 (6 bases). The CDR3 has 14 residues. Germline-derived CDR1 and CDR2 are LNHDA and SQIVND (reference sequence). V was clipped by 9 bases and J by 5 bases, with 17 bases between them. The CDR3, as DNA: TGTGCCAGCGCTGCCACCGGGGGGCATCAGCCCCAGCATTTT. Amino acid sequence: CASAATGGHQPQHF.

The V and J genes are TRBV29-1 and TRBJ2-5; possible D gene TRBD2, 6 bases. The V gene's germline CDR1 is SQVTM and CDR2 ANQGSEA. The CDR3 is 11 amino acids. V lost 7 bases and J lost 7, with 13 bases in between. CDR3 in DNA: TGCAGCGGTCGGGACTTGGGGACCCAGTACTTC. Translated: CSGRDLGTQYF.

V usage is TRBV4-2 and J usage is TRBJ2-1; 9 nucleotides align to TRBD2. The J segment lost 7 bases and the V segment lost 2 bases, leaving 6 bases of the junction unmatched. Germline V lookup: CDR1 LGHNA, CDR2 YNFKEQ. The CDR3 covers 15 residues. The CDR3 reads CASSQSTSGVNEQFF. As DNA, the CDR3 is TGTGCCAGCAGCCAATCGACTAGCGGAGTAAATGAGCAGTTCTTC.

This chain uses TRBV14 with TRBJ1-3; no reliable D call. CDR3 length equals 15 residues. Deletions cut 4 bases from V and 0 bases from J, with 10 bases between. Germline CDR1 is SGHDN and CDR2 is FVKESK. CDR3 in DNA: TGTGCCAGCAGCCCCTACAGCCACTCTGGAAACACCATATATTTT. Amino acid sequence: CASSPYSHSGNTIYF.

This rearrangement joins TRBV5-1 to TRBJ1-1; possibly TRBD1 for D (6 bases). Trimming removed 3 bases from V and 6 bases from J, with 18 bases in between. CDR3 length: 15 amino acids. Germline V gene lookup returns CDR1 SGHRS and CDR2 YFSETQ. The CDR3 nucleotides are TGCGCCAGCAGCTCCCGCGCCGGGACACCTTCTGAAGCTTTCTTT. Protein sequence: CASSSRAGTPSEAFF.

Notes on this clone: The junction departs from the called germline gene at one end, perhaps through a read error. The genes are TRBV7-7 and TRBJ2-7; weak D call: TRBD2 (6 bases). Germline values: CDR1 SSHAT, CDR2 FNYEAQ (reference sequence). The CDR3 contains 13 residues. This CDR3 is CASSLERGGEQYF. For the CDR3, the DNA is TGTGCTAGCAGCTTAGAGAGGGGAGGTGAGCAGTACTTC. The full variable domain, its missing parts supplied by reference TRBV7-7 and TRBJ2-7, is GAGVSQSPRYKVTKRGQDVTLRCDPISSHATLYWYQQALGQGPEFLTYFNYEAQPDKSGLPSDRFSAERPEGSISTLTIQRTEQRDSAMYRCASSLERGGEQYFGPGTRLTVT.

The CDR3 here is CASSIGVRTSNTDTQYF. CDR3 bases: TGTGCCAGTAGTATAGGGGTGAGGACTAGTAACACAGATACGCAGTATTTT. The chain uses TRBV19 and TRBJ2-3, with 7 bases lining up with TRBD2. The CDR3 covers 17 residues. Germline V gene sequence: CDR1 LNHDA, CDR2 SQIVND (reference sequence). Trimming cost V 1 base and J 2 bases; bases outside gene matches: 9. The complete variable domain, with remaining parts taken from reference TRBV19 and TRBJ2-3, reads DGGITQSPKYLFRKEGQNVTLSCEQNLNHDAMYWYRQDPGQGLRLIYYSQIVNDFQKGDIAEGYSVSREKKESFPLTVTSAQKNPTAFYLCASSIGVRTSNTDTQYFGPGTRLTVL.

J is TRBJ2-7 and V is TRBV6-1, with D maybe TRBD1 (8 bases). Germline CDR1 reads MNHNS; CDR2 reads SASEGT. The CDR3 spans 14 residues. The V end lost 5 bases, the J end lost 3 bases, and 14 bases lay between the germline ends. The CDR3 DNA follows: TGTGCCAGCAGTAACACAGGGGGGGGCTACGAGCAGTACTTC. It specifies CASSNTGGGYEQYF.

V and J are TRBV23-1 and TRBJ2-1; weak D call: TRBD2 (5 bases). TRBV23-1 counts as an open reading frame of uncertain function. This CDR3 spans 19 amino acids. V was trimmed by 2 bases and J by 6 bases, leaving 26 bases between them. DNA for the CDR3: TGCGCCAGCAGTCAAACCTCGTCGGAGAGGGTAGGACGCCCCAATGAGCAGTTCTTC. This translates into CASSQTSSERVGRPNEQFF.

V and J are TRBV4-1 and TRBJ2-4; tentative D call: TRBD2 (5 bases). Germline V gene data show CDR1 as MGHRA and CDR2 as YSYEKL. V was pared by 0 bases and J by 11 bases, with 17 bases between. The CDR3 length is 15 residues. The CDR3 protein is CASSQDNEGPFLQYF. For the CDR3, the DNA is TGCGCCAGCAGCCAAGACAACGAGGGTCCCTTTCTTCAGTACTTC.

The chain links TRBV14 to TRBJ2-5; TRBD2 might be the D (5 bases). The CDR3 is 16 amino acids. Per the germline V gene, CDR1 is SGHDN and CDR2 is FVKESK. V shed 3 bases and J shed 4 bases, with 18 bases lying between them. CDR3 nucleotide sequence: TGTGCCAGCAGCCAGGCCGTAGCGTTCACTGGAGAGACCCAGTACTTC. This codes for CASSQAVAFTGETQYF.

The chain is built from TRBV18 and TRBJ2-1; D gene uncertain. This CDR3 has 12 residues. Germline V gene sequence: CDR1 KGHSH, CDR2 LQKENI. V shed 3 bases and J shed 7 bases, with 7 bases lying between them. The CDR3 is CASSPLQNEQFF. The CDR3 DNA is TGTGCCAGCTCACCCCTACAGAATGAGCAGTTCTTC.

This clone was seen a few times. This sequence joins TRBV6-1 and TRBJ2-3; 12 bases are shared with TRBD2. V lost 4 bases to trimming and J lost 4 bases; unmatched junction nucleotides: 3. The CDR3 extends over 15 amino acids. The germline gives CDR1 MNHNS, CDR2 SASEGT. In DNA, the CDR3 is TGTGCCAGCAGTGCCAGACTAGCGGGAGCAGATACGCAGTATTTT. Translation: CASSARLAGADTQYF.

The chain recombines TRBV4-2 with TRBJ1-2; D remains unclear. This CDR3 has 16 residues. The V and J ends lost 0 bases and 2 bases respectively, with 13 bases between them. Looked up from germline, CDR1 is LGHNA and CDR2 is YNFKEQ. CDR3 loop: CASSQDARLSNYGYTF. In DNA, the CDR3 is TGTGCCAGCAGCCAAGACGCGCGCCTATCCAACTATGGCTACACCTTC.

The chain joins TRBV5-1 to TRBJ2-3, with D tentatively TRBD2 (5 bases). Germline lookup yields CDR1 SGHRS and CDR2 YFSETQ. This CDR3 is built from 16 residues. Between the trimmed V and J ends, which lost 3 bases and 4 bases, there was a span of 18 bases. CDR3 region: CASSSASPSMADTQYF. The CDR3 nucleotides read TGCGCCAGCAGCTCGGCTAGCCCGAGTATGGCAGATACGCAGTATTTT.

The rearrangement joins TRBV6-1 to TRBJ1-5; D gene unclear. The CDR3 consists of 14 residues. The V gene lost 4 bases and the J gene lost 7 bases, with 14 bases spanning the gap. Germline V gene data show CDR1 as MNHNS and CDR2 as SASEGT. CDR3 sequence: CASSVPHPQQPQHF. CDR3 DNA sequence: TGTGCCAGCAGTGTTCCTCATCCTCAGCAGCCCCAGCATTTT.

This chain uses TRBV5-1 with TRBJ2-2, with TRBD1 matching 10 bases. Germline CDR1 SGHRS, CDR2 YFSETQ. This CDR3 has 15 amino acids. V shed 4 bases, J shed 3 bases, and the junction held 3 bases outside the gene matches. Written as DNA, the CDR3 is TGCGCCAGCAGCCGGGACAGGGGCGACACCGGGGAGCTGTTTTTT. It is translated as CASSRDRGDTGELFF.

The chain uses TRBV5-1 and TRBJ2-7, with D possibly TRBD1 on 5 matching bases. CDR3 size: 14 residues. V was pared by 0 bases and J by 2 bases, with 9 bases between. Germline CDR1 and CDR2: SGHRS and YFSETQ. CDR3 sequence reads: CASSLVDTAYEQYF. The CDR3 DNA follows: TGCGCCAGCAGCTTGGTGGACACAGCCTACGAGCAGTACTTC.

This chain links TRBV19 with TRBJ2-7, with a possible D match to TRBD2 (6 bases). V was shortened by 5 bases and J by 6 bases, with 14 bases between the two germline ends. The germline V gene has CDR1 LNHDA and CDR2 SQIVND (reference sequence). The CDR3 loop spans 13 amino acids. The CDR3 nucleotides are TGTGCCAGTAGTTTGGGACTCCGGGGCGAGCAGTACTTC. Protein product: CASSLGLRGEQYF. The whole variable domain, filled in from reference TRBV19 and TRBJ2-7, reads DGGITQSPKYLFRKEGQNVTLSCEQNLNHDAMYWYRQDPGQGLRLIYYSQIVNDFQKGDIAEGYSVSREKKESFPLTVTSAQKNPTAFYLCASSLGLRGEQYFGPGTRLTVT.